This TCR beta chain was recorded in a study of cytomegalovirus exposure and HLA in healthy donors. Points from the study as a whole: Some 150 TCR beta chains were listed as cytomegalovirus-associated.

The study ran its PCR with 60 Vbeta and 13 Jbeta primers. Only in-frame clones appear in the TCRdb table, and some are missing; sequencing was by immunoSEQ multiplex PCR. The repertoire includes about 120,000 clones, 65% to 90% of them detected once, and less than 2.5% sits in the top ten. V shed 0 bases and J shed 5 bases, with 13 bases lying between them. The CDR3 runs to 14 residues. The germline gives CDR1 GTSNPN, CDR2 SVGIG (reference sequence). This clone appeared a few times. Its specificity is not known. The receptor comes from a woman aged 40 to 50 in good health and CMV-seronegative. The chain employs TRBV30 and TRBJ1-2; a weak D match, TRBD1 (5 bases). Sequenced sample: PBMCs. In DNA, the CDR3 is TGTGCCTGGAGTGTAGGCAGGGCCGCTTATGGCTACACCTTC. This sequence encodes CAWSVGRAAYGYTF.